The 5 T cell receptor beta chains given below trace back to one sample, sequenced in a study of cytomegalovirus exposure and HLA in healthy donors. Primers included in the PCR were 60 Vbeta and 13 Jbeta primers. TCRdb's copy holds only in-frame clones and misses some; the assay was immunoSEQ multiplex PCR. There are 80,000 or so clones in the sample; 9.5% to 13% occur only once, and about 24% lies in the top ten. Sequencing was performed on PBMCs. The receptors were sampled from a man aged 60 to 69 in good health and CMV-seropositive.

This rearrangement joins TRBV5-1 to TRBJ2-7; 9 bases match TRBD1. The CDR3 spans 16 residues. Germline V lookup: CDR1 SGHRS, CDR2 YFSETQ. With V trimmed by 2 bases and J by 0 bases, 6 bases remained unmatched. This CDR3 reads CASSFNRGLSSYEQYF. The CDR3 nucleotides read TGCGCCAGCAGCTTTAACAGGGGGCTGAGCTCCTACGAGCAGTACTTC.

This clone was seen more than once but under ten times. The chain has TRBV5-6 and TRBJ2-3, with D perhaps matching TRBD2 (6 bases). This CDR3 has 15 residues. V was clipped by 1 base and J by 5 bases, with 14 bases between them. Germline CDR1 and CDR2: SGHDT and YYEEEE. The CDR3 bases are TGTGCCAGCAGCTTGCGCGGGGAGCATGGAGATACGCAGTATTTT. This sequence encodes CASSLRGEHGDTQYF. The variable domain in full, with the rest retrieved from reference TRBV5-6 and TRBJ2-3, is DAGVTQSPTHLIKTRGQQVTLRCSPKSGHDTVSWYQQALGQGPQFIFQYYEEEERQRGNFPDRFSGHQFPNYSSELNVNALLLGDSALYLCASSLRGEHGDTQYFGPGTRLTVL.

In this sample, this clone turned up a few times. This chain joins TRBV5-1 and TRBJ2-1; no clear D gene. V shed 1 base and J shed 7 bases, with 15 bases lying between them. Per germline, CDR1 SGHRS and CDR2 YFSETQ. The CDR3 consists of 15 residues. The CDR3 region is CASSLPSVASNEQFF. The CDR3, as DNA: TGCGCCAGCAGCTTGCCCTCAGTTGCATCGAATGAGCAGTTCTTC.

The chain is built from TRBV5-4 and TRBJ1-2; the match to TRBD1 covers 8 bases. The length of the CDR3 is 11 residues. Per the germline V gene, CDR1 is SGHNT and CDR2 is YYREEE (reference sequence). V lost 7 bases and J lost 10; bases outside the gene matches: 6. CDR3 sequence reads: CASRTGPNYTF. CDR3 in DNA: TGTGCCAGCCGGACAGGGCCGAACTACACCTTC.

This rearrangement joins TRBV6-1 to TRBJ2-2; a weak D match, TRBD2 (5 bases). This CDR3 region has 13 residues. Trimming cost V 7 bases and J 6 bases, with 12 bases left between them. Germline V gene sequence: CDR1 MNHNS, CDR2 SASEGT. CDR3 DNA: TGTGCCAGCAATAGCCTAGCCCCCGGGGAGCTGTTTTTT. Translating it yields CASNSLAPGELFF.